This TCR beta chain was retrieved from a study of blood T cell repertoires in COVID-19. Overall study: Italy, Spain and the United States were the sources of the convalescent and acute COVID-19 samples. PBMCs, B-cell-depleted T cells, or T cells were the source of the cDNA or gDNA that made up the material.

In the original analysis: Nucleated cell number was recorded as an estimate derived from reference gene primer amplification. Only in-frame clones appear in the TCRdb table, and some are missing; sequencing was by immunoSEQ multiplex PCR. V and J calls and clone size are as listed in that table; D and trimming were resolved from the DNA. The sample comprises fewer than 300,000 clones, over 70% of which are singletons, and 7.5% to 9% rests with the top ten. With 8 bases removed from V and 4 bases from J, the gap between germline ends came to 11 bases. Germline loops: CDR1 LNHDA, CDR2 SQIVND (reference sequence). The CDR3 runs 12 residues.

The rearrangement links TRBV19 to TRBJ1-2, with TRBD1 as a possible D gene (6 bases). The sequence derives from a human donor in a cohort sampled during active COVID-19. Source material: peripheral blood. The CDR3 DNA reads as TGTGCCAGTGCGACAGGCCTCTATGGCTACACCTTC. This codes for CASATGLYGYTF.